This T cell receptor beta chain was profiled in a study of blood T cell repertoires in COVID-19 (dated by TCRdb to about 2020). About the study as a whole: Collaborator samples came from the United States, Italy and Spain and covered acute and convalescent phases of COVID-19. Where available, HLA class I and class II types were obtained from metadata supplied by the sample provider rather than from assay-based typing. Deeply sampled blood TCRbeta repertoires from subjects exposed to, actively infected with, or recovered from COVID-19 were included in the dataset. The repertoires were made available in a free public database intended to serve as a resource for research on the immune response to SARS-CoV-2. Samples were obtained from the ongoing ImmuneRACE study (first 160 participants) and from some 1,300 subjects provided by 6 global collaborators. The prospective study material was composed of cDNA or gDNA derived from T cells, B-cell-depleted T cells, or PBMCs. The sample metadata nearly always contained a de-identified subject ID, COVID-19 status, age in years and sex.

Of note for this clone: Its antigen is still unknown. Per-nucleotide qualities are absent, and no much larger clonotype sits a single base away.

TCRbeta CDR3 regions were amplified from genomic DNA using the immunoSEQ Assay, a bias-controlled multiplex PCR. The paper's data handling went like this. Within the assay, amplification of reference gene primers was used to estimate how many nucleated cells each sample contained. Sequence reads were collapsed and filtered to measure the absolute abundance of every unique TCRbeta CDR3 rearrangement. For each sample, productive Simpson clonality was calculated as the square root of Simpson's diversity index over productive rearrangements. What TCRdb holds here is the immuneACCESS table cut down to in-frame rearrangements. Part of the clones is not present; checked against another copy, under half of the missing clones reflect an unresolved V gene, and the others are unexplained. V and J calls and clone size are copied from that table; D and trimming were computed from the DNA. The sample table lists 20,000 to 25,000 clones, roughly 75% of them with a count of one. The ten largest account for about 20% of the sample.

Overall results and qualifications from the work: How much clinical and demographic metadata was included differed by source and by participant, and the metadata was provided uncurated.

For CDR1 and CDR2, the germline V gene lists MDHEN and SYDVKM. V is trimmed back by 6 bases and J by 2 bases, and the junction contains 1 base that no gene match accounts for. Inclusive of the bounding cysteine and phenylalanine, the CDR3 is 12 residues long. This entry keeps only the CDR3 DNA: 36 bases, framed from base 1. The collaborating institutions used their own protocols to collect whole blood in K2EDTA tubes. For TCRbeta analysis, collaborators shipped samples in one of three forms: frozen whole blood, isolated PBMCs, or DNA extracted from either of those sample types. The origin of this receptor is a human donor in a cohort sampled during active or convalescent COVID-19. Rearrangement joined TRBV28 to TRBJ2-7, with TRBD2 matching 7 junction bases. Sequencing was performed on peripheral blood. CDR3 sequence: CASRAGTYEQYF. The DNA sequence is as follows: TGTGCCAGCAGAGCGGGAACCTACGAGCAGTACTTC.